This TCR beta chain was retrieved from a study of cytomegalovirus exposure and HLA in healthy donors. Across the study: Early released data comprised about 84 million unique TCRs from HLA-typed donors. Study-wide findings and caveats: Previous analysis showed most TCR beta V segments were productive about 90% or about 30% of the time.

Concerning this clone itself: No antigen is known for it.

Unmatched junction bases numbered 5, after V lost 2 bases and J lost 2 bases. The CDR3 has 15 residues. Looked up from germline, CDR1 is GTSNPN and CDR2 is SVGIG (reference sequence). The PCR had 60 Vbeta and 13 Jbeta primers. TCRdb keeps only in-frame clones here, not all; method: immunoSEQ multiplex PCR. The sample yields about 150,000 clones, 65% to 75% seen once. The V gene is TRBV30, the J gene TRBJ2-5; TRBD2 matches 10 bases. Sequenced material: PBMCs. The source is a young man in good health and CMV-seronegative. The chain's CDR3 is CAWSWVAGGQETQYF. CDR3 bases: TGTGCCTGGAGTTGGGTAGCGGGGGGACAAGAGACCCAGTACTTC.